These T cell receptor beta chains were read from a single sample in a study of shared clonotypes between healthy human individuals. TCRdb's copy holds only in-frame clones and misses some; the assay was immunoSEQ multiplex PCR. Counted here are some 2 million clones, about 94% occurring once; the ten biggest clones make up roughly 1%. Sequencing input: naive CD8+ T cells sorted from blood. These receptors were obtained from a man aged 18 to 35 in good health. The CDR3 runs from the conserved cysteine through the conserved F or W. Each record gives: V gene, J gene, D gene, clone size, CDR3 DNA, CDR3 protein. D genes are given only for firm matches. Clone size, where shown, is once, few, many, or a class for clones that have expanded.

v_call: TRBV5-4; j_call: TRBJ2-5; d_call: NA; clone_size: NA; cdr3_nt: TGTGCCAGCAGCTTGGAACAGGTCCAGTACTTC; cdr3_aa: CASSLEQVQYF
v_call: TRBV27; j_call: TRBJ2-2; d_call: TRBD2; clone_size: NA; cdr3_nt: TGTGCCAGCTCGGGACTAGCGGTACTGAACACCGGGGAGCTGTTTTTT; cdr3_aa: CASSGLAVLNTGELFF
v_call: TRBV5-6; j_call: TRBJ2-1; d_call: NA; clone_size: NA; cdr3_nt: TGTGCCAGCAGCTTGACTAGTCGGGACCCCTACAATGAGCAGTTCTTC; cdr3_aa: CASSLTSRDPYNEQFF
v_call: TRBV5-1; j_call: TRBJ1-1; d_call: NA; clone_size: once; cdr3_nt: TGCGCCAGCACCCTGGTTCCAGGGCCCCCAGACACTGAAGCTTTCTTT; cdr3_aa: CASTLVPGPPDTEAFF
v_call: TRBV13; j_call: TRBJ2-7; d_call: NA; clone_size: NA; cdr3_nt: TGTGCCGGCAGCCCGGGACGAGGAGCTTACGAGCAGTACTTC; cdr3_aa: CAGSPGRGAYEQYF
v_call: TRBV6-8; j_call: TRBJ1-4; d_call: NA; clone_size: NA; cdr3_nt: TGTGCCAGCAGTTACTGTTTCGGGACTAATGAAAAACTGTTTTTT; cdr3_aa: CASSYCFGTNEKLFF
v_call: TRBV19; j_call: TRBJ1-6; d_call: TRBD1; clone_size: NA; cdr3_nt: TGTGCCAGCGTTGACAGGGAAAATTCACCCCTCCACTTT; cdr3_aa: CASVDRENSPLHF
v_call: TRBV7-3; j_call: TRBJ2-3; d_call: TRBD2; clone_size: NA; cdr3_nt: TGTGCCAGCAGCTTTGCGGGGGGGCTTCCCACAGATACGCAGTATTTT; cdr3_aa: CASSFAGGLPTDTQYF
v_call: TRBV4-3; j_call: TRBJ2-3; d_call: TRBD1; clone_size: NA; cdr3_nt: TGCGCCAGCAGCCAAGCTACCGGGACAGGGGGCTATAGCACAGATACGCAGTATTTT; cdr3_aa: CASSQATGTGGYSTDTQYF
v_call: TRBV4-1; j_call: TRBJ2-1; d_call: NA; clone_size: NA; cdr3_nt: TGCGCCAGCAGCCAAGAACAGTACGTCAGGGAGCAGTTCTTC; cdr3_aa: CASSQEQYVREQFF
v_call: TRBV4-3; j_call: TRBJ2-2; d_call: NA; clone_size: NA; cdr3_nt: TGCGCCAGCAGCCAAGAGCGGTCAGGGGCCTCCGGGGAGCTGTTTTTT; cdr3_aa: CASSQERSGASGELFF
v_call: TRBV28; j_call: TRBJ2-1; d_call: NA; clone_size: NA; cdr3_nt: TGTGCCAGCAGGGGAGATCGCAGGGACAATGAGCAGTTCTTC; cdr3_aa: CASRGDRRDNEQFF
v_call: TRBV5-8; j_call: TRBJ1-1; d_call: NA; clone_size: NA; cdr3_nt: TGTGCCAGCAGCTTGGGGGAGGACATTCCTGAAGCTTTCTTT; cdr3_aa: CASSLGEDIPEAFF